The 2 T cell receptor beta chains presented below share a single source sample, sequenced in a study of T cells in tumors after PD-1 blockade. Data came from immunoSEQ multiplex PCR; TCRdb stores just in-frame clones and leaves some out. The table has 20,000 to 25,000 clones, around four fifths seen once; the top ten hold 26%. Sequencing was performed on PBMCs, taken before anti-PD-1 treatment. Receptor source: a human donor with basal cell carcinoma.

CDR3 DNA: TGCGCCAGCAGCCCTGCGAGCGGGCTCAGGGATGAGCAGTTCTTC. This codes for CASSPASGLRDEQFF. The chain combines TRBV5-1 with TRBJ2-1, with D perhaps matching TRBD2 (6 bases). Trimming pared 4 bases from V and 8 bases from J, leaving 19 bases between. Germline V gene data show CDR1 as SGHRS and CDR2 as YFSETQ. The length of the CDR3 is 15 residues.

Points on this clone: Within the sample, other DNA sequences also encode this same CDR3. The chain uses TRBV2 and TRBJ2-1; D is possibly TRBD2 (5 bases). The V and J ends lost 11 bases and 0 bases respectively, with 29 bases between them. CDR1 and CDR2 (germline): SNHLY, FYNNEI. The CDR3 totals 19 residues. In DNA, the CDR3 is TGTGCCTCCTGTTATGGGTGGGCGCGGGTGGGGAGCTCCTACAATGAGCAGTTCTTC. Amino acids: CASCYGWARVGSSYNEQFF.